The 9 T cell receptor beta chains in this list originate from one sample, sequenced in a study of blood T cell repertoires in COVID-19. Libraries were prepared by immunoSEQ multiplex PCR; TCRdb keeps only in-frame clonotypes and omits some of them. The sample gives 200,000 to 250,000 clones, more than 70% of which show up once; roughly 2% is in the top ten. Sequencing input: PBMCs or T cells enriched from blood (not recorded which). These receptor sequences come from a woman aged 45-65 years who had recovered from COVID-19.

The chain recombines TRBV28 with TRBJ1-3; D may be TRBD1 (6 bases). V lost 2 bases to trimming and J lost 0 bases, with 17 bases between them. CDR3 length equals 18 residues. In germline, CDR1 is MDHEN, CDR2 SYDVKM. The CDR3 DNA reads TGTGCCAGCAGTTTACTAAGACAGGCAGGAGACTCTGGAAACACCATATATTTT. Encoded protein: CASSLLRQAGDSGNTIYF.

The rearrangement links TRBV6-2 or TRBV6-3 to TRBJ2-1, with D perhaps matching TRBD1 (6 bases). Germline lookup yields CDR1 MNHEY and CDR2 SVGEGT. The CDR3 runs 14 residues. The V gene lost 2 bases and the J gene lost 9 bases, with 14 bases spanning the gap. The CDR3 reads CASSYRRTQGEQFF. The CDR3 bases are TGTGCCAGCAGTTACAGGCGGACACAGGGTGAGCAGTTCTTC.

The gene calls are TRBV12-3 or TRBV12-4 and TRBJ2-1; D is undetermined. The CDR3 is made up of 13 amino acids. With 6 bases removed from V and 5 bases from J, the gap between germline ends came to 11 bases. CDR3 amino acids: CASRTGLNNEQFF. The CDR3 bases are TGTGCCAGCAGAACCGGGTTAAACAATGAGCAGTTCTTC.

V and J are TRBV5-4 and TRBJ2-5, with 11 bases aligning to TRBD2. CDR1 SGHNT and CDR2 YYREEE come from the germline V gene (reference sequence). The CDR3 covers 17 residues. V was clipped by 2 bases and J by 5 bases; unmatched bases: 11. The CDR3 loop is CASSFRLAGGGVETQYF. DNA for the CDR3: TGTGCCAGCAGCTTCCGGCTAGCGGGAGGCGGGGTGGAGACCCAGTACTTC.

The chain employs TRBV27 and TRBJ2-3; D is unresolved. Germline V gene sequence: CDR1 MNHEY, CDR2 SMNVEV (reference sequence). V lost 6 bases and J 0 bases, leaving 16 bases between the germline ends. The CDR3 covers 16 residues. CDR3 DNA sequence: TGTGCCAGCAGAGCGCGGAGAGGTGAGAGCACAGATACGCAGTATTTT. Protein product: CASRARRGESTDTQYF.

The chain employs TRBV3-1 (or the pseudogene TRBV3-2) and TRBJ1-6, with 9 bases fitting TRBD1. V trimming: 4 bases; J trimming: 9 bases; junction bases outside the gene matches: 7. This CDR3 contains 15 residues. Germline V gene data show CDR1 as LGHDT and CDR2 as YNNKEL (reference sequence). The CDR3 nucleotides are TGTGCCAGCAGCCCCTGGGACAGGGTTAGTTCACCCCTCCACTTT. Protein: CASSPWDRVSSPLHF.

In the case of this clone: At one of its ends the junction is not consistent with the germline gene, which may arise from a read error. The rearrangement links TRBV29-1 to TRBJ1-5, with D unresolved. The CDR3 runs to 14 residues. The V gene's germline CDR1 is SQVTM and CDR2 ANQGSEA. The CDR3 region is CSVQEGGRGSPQHF. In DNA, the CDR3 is TGCAGCGTTCAAGAGGGAGGTCGTGGTTCCCCGCAGCATTTT.

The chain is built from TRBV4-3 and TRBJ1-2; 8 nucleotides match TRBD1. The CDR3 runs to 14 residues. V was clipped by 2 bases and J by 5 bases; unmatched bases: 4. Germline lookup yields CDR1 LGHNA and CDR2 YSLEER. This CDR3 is CASSQRTGQYGYTF. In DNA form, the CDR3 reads TGCGCCAGCAGCCAAAGGACAGGGCAGTATGGCTACACCTTC.

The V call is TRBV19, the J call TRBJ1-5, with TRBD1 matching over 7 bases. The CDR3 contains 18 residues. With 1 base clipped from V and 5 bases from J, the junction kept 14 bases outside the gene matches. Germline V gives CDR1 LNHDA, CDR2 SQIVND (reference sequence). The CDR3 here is CASSIATNRGNRDQPQHF. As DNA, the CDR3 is TGTGCCAGTAGTATAGCGACTAACAGGGGTAATCGGGATCAGCCCCAGCATTTT.